The rows below give T cell receptor beta chains drawn from one sample of a study of identical twins. In TCRdb, the 5' RACE reads were re-called with MiXCR into one record per CDR3 protein. Here the sample spans 600,000 to 800,000 distinct CDR3 sequences, approximately 21% being singletons. These data also featured in a second study, about T cells expressing NK-cell markers.

The specimen was PBMCs. These receptors were collected from a woman aged 18 to 35 in good health. Both conserved end residues are part of each CDR3. A D gene is named only where the DNA matches it firmly. Rows give clone size only sometimes, using once, few, many, or a class for an expanded clone.

clone size: once; J gene: TRBJ2-7; V gene: TRBV6-5; D gene: .; CDR3 DNA: TGTGCCAGCAGTTTCGTCCAAACCTACGAGCAGTACTTC; CDR3 protein: CASSFVQTYEQYF
clone size: few; J gene: TRBJ2-1; V gene: TRBV7-9; D gene: TRBD2; CDR3 DNA: TGTGCCAGCAGCGATACGGGACTAGAAATTTGGGAGCAGTTCTTC; CDR3 protein: CASSDTGLEIWEQFF
clone size: .; J gene: TRBJ1-5; V gene: TRBV5-6; D gene: TRBD1; CDR3 DNA: TGTGCCAGCAGCCGACAGGGGAGCCCTCAGCCCCAGCATTTT; CDR3 protein: CASSRQGSPQPQHF
clone size: many; J gene: TRBJ1-2; V gene: TRBV27; D gene: .; CDR3 DNA: TGTGCCAGCAGTCACCGGACAGCGAACTATGGCTACACCTTC; CDR3 protein: CASSHRTANYGYTF
clone size: .; J gene: TRBJ2-1; V gene: TRBV18; D gene: TRBD1; CDR3 DNA: TGTGCCAGCAAAGACAGGGATGGAAACAATGAGCAGTTCTTC; CDR3 protein: CASKDRDGNNEQFF
clone size: .; J gene: TRBJ2-7; V gene: TRBV20-1; D gene: .; CDR3 DNA: TGCAGTGCTAGTAACAACTACGAGCAGTACTTC; CDR3 protein: CSASNNYEQYF
clone size: few; J gene: TRBJ2-1; V gene: TRBV10-1; D gene: .; CDR3 DNA: TGCGCCTCTTCGGCAGGGTATTCGAATGAGCAGTTCTTC; CDR3 protein: CASSAGYSNEQFF
clone size: few; J gene: TRBJ2-7; V gene: TRBV7-2; D gene: TRBD2; CDR3 DNA: TGTGCCAGCAGCTCTTCTGCGGGAGGGCCCGAGCAGTACTTC; CDR3 protein: CASSSSAGGPEQYF
clone size: few; J gene: TRBJ1-4; V gene: TRBV5-1; D gene: .; CDR3 DNA: TGCGCCAGCATGATGACCCCAACTAATGAAAAACTGTTTTTT; CDR3 protein: CASMMTPTNEKLFF
clone size: .; J gene: TRBJ2-1; V gene: TRBV5-1; D gene: TRBD2; CDR3 DNA: TGCGCCAGCAGCTGGAACCCAGGACTAGTTGGGAATGAGCAGTTCTTC; CDR3 protein: CASSWNPGLVGNEQFF
clone size: few; J gene: TRBJ2-7; V gene: TRBV5-1; D gene: .; CDR3 DNA: TGCGCCAGCAGCTTGGCTAGGTCCGACGAGCAGTACTTC; CDR3 protein: CASSLARSDEQYF
clone size: few; J gene: TRBJ2-3; V gene: TRBV7-9; D gene: .; CDR3 DNA: TGTGCCAGCAGCCCCAGGACTCTTCCCCGGCCAGATACGCAGTATTTT; CDR3 protein: CASSPRTLPRPDTQYF
clone size: few; J gene: TRBJ2-7; V gene: TRBV9; D gene: .; CDR3 DNA: TGTGCCAGCAGCGCCCTGAGCTCGAGGGAGCAGTACTTC; CDR3 protein: CASSALSSREQYF
clone size: many; J gene: TRBJ2-1; V gene: TRBV20-1; D gene: TRBD2; CDR3 DNA: TGCAGTGCTAGAGTGCGGACTAGCGGCTACAATGAGCAGTTCTTC; CDR3 protein: CSARVRTSGYNEQFF
clone size: .; J gene: TRBJ2-1; V gene: TRBV4-3; D gene: TRBD2; CDR3 DNA: TGCGCCAGCAGCTCGTTAGCGGGGTACTACAATGAGCAGTTCTTC; CDR3 protein: CASSSLAGYYNEQFF
clone size: .; J gene: TRBJ2-1; V gene: TRBV3-1; D gene: .; CDR3 DNA: TGTGCCAGCAGCCAAGGTACCAGTGCCAATGAGCAGTTCTTC; CDR3 protein: CASSQGTSANEQFF
clone size: few; J gene: TRBJ1-1; V gene: TRBV5-1; D gene: .; CDR3 DNA: TGCGCCAGCAGGCTATACTTGCCCCCAACGCGCTACCCCATTGAAGCTTTCTTT; CDR3 protein: CASRLYLPPTRYPIEAFF
clone size: many; J gene: TRBJ2-7; V gene: TRBV7-2; D gene: .; CDR3 DNA: TGTGCCAGCAGCTTAGCGGGGACTGACTACGAGCAGTACTTC; CDR3 protein: CASSLAGTDYEQYF
clone size: few; J gene: TRBJ1-4; V gene: TRBV12-3/TRBV12-4; D gene: TRBD1; CDR3 DNA: TGTGCCAGCAGTTACGGGACAGGGAATGAAAAACTGTTTTTT; CDR3 protein: CASSYGTGNEKLFF
clone size: few; J gene: TRBJ2-3; V gene: TRBV10-3; D gene: TRBD2; CDR3 DNA: TGTGCCATCAGTCACCTAGCGGGGGGGCAAGATACGCAGTATTTT; CDR3 protein: CAISHLAGGQDTQYF
clone size: few; J gene: TRBJ2-5; V gene: TRBV7-9; D gene: .; CDR3 DNA: TGTGCCAGCAGCTTAGCGGCATCACGCTCGGGGACCCAGTACTTC; CDR3 protein: CASSLAASRSGTQYF
clone size: .; J gene: TRBJ2-7; V gene: TRBV18; D gene: .; CDR3 DNA: TGTGCCAGCTCACCTACGGTCAACGAGCAGTACTTC; CDR3 protein: CASSPTVNEQYF
clone size: .; J gene: TRBJ2-5; V gene: TRBV11-2; D gene: .; CDR3 DNA: TGTGCCAGCAGCTTAATTGGGCATCCCAGTGAGACCCAGTACTTC; CDR3 protein: CASSLIGHPSETQYF
clone size: .; J gene: TRBJ2-1; V gene: TRBV4-3; D gene: TRBD2; CDR3 DNA: TGCGCCAGCAGCCAAGATCGACTAGCGGGAGGACAACAGCAGTTCTTC; CDR3 protein: CASSQDRLAGGQQQFF
clone size: .; J gene: TRBJ2-3; V gene: TRBV27; D gene: TRBD2; CDR3 DNA: TGTGCCAGCGAGCGGGGCCGGGGCCTCACAGATACGCAGTATTTT; CDR3 protein: CASERGRGLTDTQYF
clone size: .; J gene: TRBJ2-5; V gene: TRBV3-1; D gene: TRBD2; CDR3 DNA: TGTGCCAGCAGCCAAGATGCGTGGACTAGCGGACAAGAGACCCAGTACTTC; CDR3 protein: CASSQDAWTSGQETQYF
clone size: many; J gene: TRBJ2-3; V gene: TRBV20-1; D gene: TRBD2; CDR3 DNA: TGCAGTGCCCTGACTAGCGGGAGGTTCACAGATACGCAGTATTTT; CDR3 protein: CSALTSGRFTDTQYF
clone size: .; J gene: TRBJ2-6; V gene: TRBV5-6; D gene: .; CDR3 DNA: TGTGCCAGCAGCTTGCAGTCCCCTGGGGCCAACGTCCTGACTTTC; CDR3 protein: CASSLQSPGANVLTF
clone size: few; J gene: TRBJ1-1; V gene: TRBV7-6; D gene: .; CDR3 DNA: TGTGCCAGCAGCCACTCGGGACAAAGGGGTGAAGCTTTCTTT; CDR3 protein: CASSHSGQRGEAFF
clone size: many; J gene: TRBJ1-3; V gene: TRBV9; D gene: .; CDR3 DNA: TGTGCCAGCAGAGGGGCTGGAAACACCATATATTTT; CDR3 protein: CASRGAGNTIYF
clone size: .; J gene: TRBJ2-5; V gene: TRBV29-1; D gene: TRBD1; CDR3 DNA: TGCAGCGTTAACCACCCCGGGACAGGGATACAGGAGACCCAGTACTTC; CDR3 protein: CSVNHPGTGIQETQYF
clone size: .; J gene: TRBJ2-7; V gene: TRBV7-2; D gene: TRBD2; CDR3 DNA: TGTGCCAGCAGCTCGAGCGGACTAGCGGGGGCCGGCGAGCAGTACTTC; CDR3 protein: CASSSSGLAGAGEQYF
clone size: few; J gene: TRBJ2-1; V gene: TRBV7-9; D gene: TRBD2; CDR3 DNA: TGTGCCAGCAGCTTAGCGCTCGGACTAGCGGGATCGAAGTTCTTC; CDR3 protein: CASSLALGLAGSKFF
clone size: few; J gene: TRBJ2-7; V gene: TRBV29-1; D gene: .; CDR3 DNA: TGCAGCGTCGTAACAGGGTGGACCACGTACGAGCAGTACTTC; CDR3 protein: CSVVTGWTTYEQYF
clone size: many; J gene: TRBJ2-1; V gene: TRBV5-1; D gene: TRBD2; CDR3 DNA: TGTGCCAGCAGTTTAGCGGGAGATGAGCAGTTCTTC; CDR3 protein: CASSLAGDEQFF
clone size: .; J gene: TRBJ2-5; V gene: TRBV12-3/TRBV12-4; D gene: TRBD1; CDR3 DNA: TGTGCCAGCAGTCCTAGACAGGGGGCGGGAGAGACCCAGTACTTC; CDR3 protein: CASSPRQGAGETQYF
clone size: .; J gene: TRBJ2-2; V gene: TRBV5-1; D gene: .; CDR3 DNA: TGCGCCAGCAGCCCTAAAAGGGACGGTTACACCGGGGAGCTGTTTTTT; CDR3 protein: CASSPKRDGYTGELFF
clone size: many; J gene: TRBJ2-7; V gene: TRBV12-3/TRBV12-4; D gene: .; CDR3 DNA: TGTGCCAGCAGTTTGACGTCGGCGGGGTCCTACGAGCAGTACTTC; CDR3 protein: CASSLTSAGSYEQYF
clone size: .; J gene: TRBJ2-5; V gene: TRBV9; D gene: TRBD2; CDR3 DNA: TGTGCCAGCGTAACTAGCGGGAGTCATGAGTACTTC; CDR3 protein: CASVTSGSHEYF
clone size: once; J gene: TRBJ1-1; V gene: TRBV7-9; D gene: TRBD1; CDR3 DNA: TGTGCCAGCAGCGTCACCGGGACAGGGGTCCCTGAAGCTTTCTTT; CDR3 protein: CASSVTGTGVPEAFF
clone size: few; J gene: TRBJ2-1; V gene: TRBV7-2; D gene: .; CDR3 DNA: TGTGCCAGCAGCTTAATCCGGGATGAGCAGTTCTTC; CDR3 protein: CASSLIRDEQFF
clone size: few; J gene: TRBJ1-5; V gene: TRBV7-9; D gene: .; CDR3 DNA: TGTGCCAGCAGCTTAGGGTTTTTACAGCCCCAGCATTTT; CDR3 protein: CASSLGFLQPQHF
clone size: .; J gene: TRBJ2-1; V gene: TRBV20-1; D gene: TRBD2; CDR3 DNA: TGCAGTGCTAGAGATATGGTCGAAGCGGGGATATACAATGAGCAGTTCTTC; CDR3 protein: CSARDMVEAGIYNEQFF
clone size: .; J gene: TRBJ2-1; V gene: TRBV7-2; D gene: .; CDR3 DNA: TGTGCCAGCAGCTTCCAGGGGAGGACCAGGAATGAGCAGTTCTTC; CDR3 protein: CASSFQGRTRNEQFF
clone size: few; J gene: TRBJ2-3; V gene: TRBV4-3; D gene: .; CDR3 DNA: TGCGCCAGCAGCCCCATGGGAGATACGCAGTATTTT; CDR3 protein: CASSPMGDTQYF
clone size: few; J gene: TRBJ1-1; V gene: TRBV14; D gene: .; CDR3 DNA: TGTGCCAGCACAGGGGAGATCAACACTGAAGCTTTCTTT; CDR3 protein: CASTGEINTEAFF
clone size: few; J gene: TRBJ1-1; V gene: TRBV29-1; D gene: TRBD1; CDR3 DNA: TGCAGCGTTGCCCCGGACAGGACTGAAGCTTTCTTT; CDR3 protein: CSVAPDRTEAFF
clone size: .; J gene: TRBJ2-1; V gene: TRBV18; D gene: .; CDR3 DNA: TGTGCCAGCTCACCACCGGCAGGGGGGATGCAGTTCTTC; CDR3 protein: CASSPPAGGMQFF
clone size: many; J gene: TRBJ2-1; V gene: TRBV7-2; D gene: .; CDR3 DNA: TGTGCCAGCAGCTCCAGGGATTACAATGAGCAGTTCTTC; CDR3 protein: CASSSRDYNEQFF
clone size: many; J gene: TRBJ2-3; V gene: TRBV10-3; D gene: TRBD1; CDR3 DNA: TGTGCCATCATGGCGGGACAGGGTCGTGATACGCAGTATTTT; CDR3 protein: CAIMAGQGRDTQYF
clone size: .; J gene: TRBJ2-7; V gene: TRBV7-9; D gene: .; CDR3 DNA: TGTGCCAGCAGCTTAGCGAGTGACCTCGCTTACGAGCAGTACTTC; CDR3 protein: CASSLASDLAYEQYF
clone size: .; J gene: TRBJ2-7; V gene: TRBV20-1; D gene: .; CDR3 DNA: TGCAGTGCTAGAGATCGCGTGGAGCAGTACTTC; CDR3 protein: CSARDRVEQYF
clone size: .; J gene: TRBJ2-3; V gene: TRBV7-9; D gene: .; CDR3 DNA: TGTGCCAGCAGCTTACAGGGAGCGACCGGAGATACGCAGTATTTT; CDR3 protein: CASSLQGATGDTQYF
clone size: few; J gene: TRBJ2-5; V gene: TRBV5-1; D gene: .; CDR3 DNA: TGCGCCAGCAGGGGAGCGGTAGGTGGAGAGACCCAGTACTTC; CDR3 protein: CASRGAVGGETQYF
clone size: .; J gene: TRBJ2-7; V gene: TRBV7-2; D gene: .; CDR3 DNA: TGTGCCAGCAGCTTAAAAGGAGGAGTTAGTCTGCGCTACGAGCAGTACTTC; CDR3 protein: CASSLKGGVSLRYEQYF